Presented here are 23 T cell receptor beta chains from one specimen sequenced in a study of control samples from healthy donors and cancer patients (dated by TCRdb to 2020 to 2021). The library was generated by the immunoSEQ multiplex PCR assay. This immuneACCESS table, as held by TCRdb, lists in-frame sequences with V and J called but not all clones. Of the missing ones, under half trace to an unresolved V gene in checked studies; the others have no known cause. The sample table holds around 170,000 clones, of which 80% to 95% were seen once. Less than 0.75% of the sample lies in the top ten. The sequencing input was blood. The receptors originated from a woman in her 30s in good health.

The CDR3 loop reads CASGFNPYEQYF. The CDR3 DNA follows: TGTGCTAGTGGTTTCAATCCCTACGAGCAGTACTTC. The J gene is TRBJ2-7, the V gene TRBV12-5; no firm D call. Trimming cost V 3 bases and J 2 bases, with 5 bases left between them. The CDR3 length is 12 residues. In germline, CDR1 is LGHNT, CDR2 FRNRAP.

This chain uses TRBV27 with TRBJ2-7; D assignment may be TRBD1 or TRBD2 (5 bases each). Trimming removed 1 base at V and 0 bases at J, with 10 bases between. Germline V gives CDR1 MNHEY, CDR2 SMNVEV (reference sequence). The CDR3 totals 15 residues. The CDR3, as DNA: TGTGCCAGCAGTTTATTTGAGGGGAGCTCCTACGAGCAGTACTTC. It codes for CASSLFEGSSYEQYF.

This clone was counted once. The chain is built from TRBV7-9 and TRBJ2-1; D is possibly TRBD2 (6 bases). The V gene lost 5 bases and the J gene lost 10 bases, with 12 bases spanning the gap. Looked up from germline, CDR1 is SEHNR and CDR2 is FQNEAQ (reference sequence). This CDR3 contains 12 residues. CDR3 region: CASSVTLAEQFF. In DNA, the CDR3 is TGTGCCAGCAGCGTTACTCTAGCGGAGCAGTTCTTC.

The CDR3 DNA is TGTGCCACCCGCAGGGACCAGCCCCAGCATTTT. It is translated as CATRRDQPQHF. The chain combines TRBV6-5 with TRBJ1-5; possible D gene TRBD1, 5 bases. Trimming took 10 bases from V and 7 from J, leaving 11 bases between them. This CDR3 region has 11 residues. Germline CDR1 and CDR2: MNHEY and SVGAGI.

V gene TRBV5-1 combines with J gene TRBJ2-5, with no clear D. The length of the CDR3 is 13 residues. V was trimmed by 0 bases and J by 1 base, leaving 4 bases between them. Germline values: CDR1 SGHRS, CDR2 YFSETQ. The CDR3 loop is CASSLGRQETQYF. The CDR3 DNA reads TGCGCCAGCAGCTTGGGGCGCCAAGAGACCCAGTACTTC. Using reference TRBV5-1 and TRBJ2-5 for the parts outside the CDR3, the full variable domain is KAGVTQTPRYLIKTRGQQVTLSCSPISGHRSVSWYQQTPGQGLQFLFEYFSETQRNKGNFPGRFSGRQFSNSRSEMNVSTLELGDSALYLCASSLGRQETQYFGPGTRLLVL.

The J gene is TRBJ1-3, the V gene TRBV7-8, with D possibly TRBD1 on 6 matching bases. CDR3 length equals 16 residues. Trimming pared 3 bases from V and 2 bases from J, leaving 14 bases between. In germline, CDR1 is SGHVS, CDR2 FQNEAQ. As DNA, the CDR3 is TGTGCCAGCAGCTTCGGTTTAGGGGGGCCTGGAAACACCATATATTTT. Its protein product is CASSFGLGGPGNTIYF.

The V call is TRBV29-1, the J call TRBJ2-1; D might be TRBD2 (5 bases). Trimming took 5 bases from V and 6 from J, leaving 11 bases between them. Germline CDR1 and CDR2: SQVTM and ANQGSEA. The CDR3 totals 12 residues. CDR3 DNA: TGCAGCGTTCTACTAGTCGCCAATGAGCAGTTCTTC. Translation: CSVLLVANEQFF.

The V gene is TRBV19, the J gene TRBJ1-5, with 8 bases fitting TRBD1. Germline lookup yields CDR1 LNHDA and CDR2 SQIVND (reference sequence). The V gene end was trimmed by 5 bases and the J gene end by 2 bases; junction bases not matched to a gene: 8. The CDR3 length is 16 residues. The CDR3 DNA reads TGTGCCAGTAGTCCTTGGACAGGGATCGGCAATCAGCCCCAGCATTTT. It is translated as CASSPWTGIGNQPQHF.

This rearrangement joins TRBV19 to TRBJ1-2; the D is unclear. The germline V gene encodes CDR1 LNHDA and CDR2 SQIVND (reference sequence). The CDR3 consists of 13 residues. V was cut by 5 bases and J by 7 bases, with 14 bases left in between. The CDR3 nucleotides are TGTGCCAGTAGTCACAAAGGCCAAAGTGGCTACACCTTC. Translating it yields CASSHKGQSGYTF.

The chain has TRBV5-1 and TRBJ1-1, with D unclear. Germline CDR1 reads SGHRS; CDR2 reads YFSETQ. This CDR3 is built from 15 residues. V was clipped by 0 bases and J by 4 bases, with 13 bases between them. CDR3 DNA: TGCGCCAGCAGCTTGGAGACACGGGGAGCCACTGAAGCTTTCTTT. Its protein product is CASSLETRGATEAFF.

The CDR3 DNA follows: TGTGCCAGCAGTGTAGTCGGGGCTGGAAACACCATATATTTT. It specifies CASSVVGAGNTIYF. The V gene is TRBV2, the J gene TRBJ1-3; D not resolved. The CDR3 is 14 amino acids. Trimming pared 4 bases from V and 2 bases from J, leaving 9 bases between. Germline V CDR1 and CDR2: SNHLY, FYNNEI.

This clone was recorded once. The chain uses TRBV19 and TRBJ2-3, with TRBD2 matching over 12 bases. Germline loops: CDR1 LNHDA, CDR2 SQIVND (reference sequence). This CDR3 spans 17 amino acids. J gave up 4 bases and V 1 base, and 6 bases lay outside the gene matches. For the CDR3, the DNA is TGTGCCAGTAGTATAGGACTAGCGGGAGTTTTGGCAGATACGCAGTATTTT. Translated: CASSIGLAGVLADTQYF. Complete variable domain (other parts from reference TRBV19 and TRBJ2-3): DGGITQSPKYLFRKEGQNVTLSCEQNLNHDAMYWYRQDPGQGLRLIYYSQIVNDFQKGDIAEGYSVSREKKESFPLTVTSAQKNPTAFYLCASSIGLAGVLADTQYFGPGTRLTVL.

The V gene is TRBV21-1, the J gene TRBJ2-1; the D call in the table, TRBD2, was not verified against the DNA. TRBV21-1 counts as a pseudogene. This CDR3 comprises 14 residues. This CDR3 is CASSKGSSENEQFF. The CDR3 coding sequence is TGTGCCAGCAGCAAAGGTAGTAGCGAGAATGAGCAGTTCTTC.

The V call is TRBV18, the J call TRBJ1-3; 7 nucleotides line up with TRBD1. After removal of 2 bases from V and 2 bases from J, the junction contained 0 bases not matched to a gene. Germline V lookup: CDR1 KGHSH, CDR2 LQKENI. CDR3 size: 14 residues. CDR3 DNA: TGTGCCAGCTCACCAGACAGGGCTGGAAACACCATATATTTT. It translates to CASSPDRAGNTIYF.

The rearrangement uses TRBV9 and TRBJ1-4; tentative D call: TRBD1 (6 bases). The V end was cut by 5 bases, the J end by 4 bases, with 12 bases between. CDR3 size: 14 residues. Germline V gene sequence: CDR1 SGDLS, CDR2 YYNGEE. The CDR3, as DNA: TGTGCCAGCAGTCTCGGGGGCTATAATGAAAAACTGTTTTTT. It encodes CASSLGGYNEKLFF. The full variable domain, with the rest looked up from reference TRBV9 and TRBJ1-4, is DSGVTQTPKHLITATGQRVTLRCSPRSGDLSVYWYQQSLDQGLQFLIQYYNGEERAKGNILERFSAQQFPDLHSELNLSSLELGDSALYFCASSLGGYNEKLFFGSGTQLSVL.

The chain couples TRBV28 to TRBJ2-1, with D uncertain. The CDR3 covers 11 residues. The germline gives CDR1 MDHEN, CDR2 SYDVKM. V was cut by 5 bases and J by 9 bases, with 8 bases left in between. CDR3 sequence: CASSTGPEQFF. The CDR3 DNA reads TGTGCCAGCAGTACCGGCCCTGAGCAGTTCTTC.

The CDR3 DNA follows: TGCGCCAGCAGAGACAGGGAGGAGGCCAAAAACATTCAGTACTTC. This gives the protein CASRDREEAKNIQYF. The chain carries TRBV5-1 and TRBJ2-4; D perhaps matches TRBD1 (7 bases). The CDR3 is made up of 15 amino acids. CDR1 and CDR2 (germline): SGHRS, YFSETQ. V lost 5 bases to trimming and J lost 1 base, with 13 bases between them.

The chain is built from TRBV12-5 and TRBJ2-1; 8 positions agree with TRBD2. The ends lost 5 bases at V and 0 bases at J; junction bases unmatched: 3. The CDR3 is made up of 15 amino acids. Germline V gene data show CDR1 as LGHNT and CDR2 as FRNRAP. The CDR3 loop is CASGRGRTSYNEQFF. The CDR3 DNA reads TGTGCTAGTGGTCGCGGGAGGACCTCCTACAATGAGCAGTTCTTC.

The chain couples TRBV6-5 to TRBJ2-7, with TRBD2 matching 15 bases. J gave up 7 bases and V 5 bases, and 6 bases lay outside the gene matches. The CDR3 runs to 15 residues. Germline CDR1 is MNHEY and CDR2 is SVGAGI. The CDR3 nucleotides are TGTGCCAGCAGTATAAATGGACTAGCGGGAGGGGAGCAGTACTTC. This sequence encodes CASSINGLAGGEQYF.

The chain recombines TRBV12-5 with TRBJ1-5; 12 bases align to TRBD1. Looked up from germline, CDR1 is LGHNT and CDR2 is FRNRAP. This CDR3 comprises 15 residues. Germline trimming cut 5 bases from V and 7 bases from J; bases unmatched to any gene: 6. The CDR3 region is CASGTPGQGAQPQHF. CDR3 coding DNA: TGTGCTAGTGGTACCCCGGGACAGGGGGCGCAGCCCCAGCATTTT.

This chain's CDR3 is CASSSSGSSYEQYF. DNA of the CDR3: TGTGCCAGCAGTTCTAGCGGGAGTTCCTACGAGCAGTACTTC. This chain connects TRBV2 to TRBJ2-7; 10 nucleotides line up with TRBD2. Germline lookup yields CDR1 SNHLY and CDR2 FYNNEI. The trim removed 5 bases at V and 1 base at J, leaving 2 bases unmatched. CDR3 size: 14 residues.

This clone occurred once. The chain links TRBV7-8 to TRBJ2-1; D may be TRBD1 (5 bases). Germline values: CDR1 SGHVS, CDR2 FQNEAQ. The CDR3 has 15 residues. Trimming left V 2 bases short and J 6 bases short, with 14 bases between. CDR3 in DNA: TGTGCCAGCAGCTTATTTGACAGCATCCCCAATGAGCAGTTCTTC. It yields the protein CASSLFDSIPNEQFF.

The gene calls are TRBV29-1 and TRBJ2-1; 9 nucleotides line up with TRBD2. Germline V gene lookup returns CDR1 SQVTM and CDR2 ANQGSEA. The V segment lost 3 bases and the J segment 6 bases; nucleotides outside the gene matches: 6. The CDR3 has 14 amino acids. CDR3 in DNA: TGCAGCGTTGATGCTAGCGGGGACCTCAATGAGCAGTTCTTC. This codes for CSVDASGDLNEQFF.